This TCR beta chain was sequenced in a study of OX40 agonist ivuxolimab in advanced cancers. Background on the study: Aged roughly 23 to 79 with a mean of roughly 63 years, they were 75% to 85% male.

Only in-frame clones appear in the TCRdb table, and some are missing; sequencing was by immunoSEQ multiplex PCR. The sample has 25,000 to 30,000 clones, approximately 86% seen once. This clonotype originated in an adult with an advanced solid tumor such as melanoma, head and neck, liver or kidney cancer. This sample comprised CD4+ or CD8+ T cells sorted from blood, obtained in a trial of the OX40 agonist ivuxolimab.

The CDR3 spells CASSTDDYGYTF. The DNA for the CDR3 is TGTGCCAGCAGCACGGACGACTATGGCTACACCTTC. The chain joins TRBV28 to TRBJ1-2; no clear D gene. Trimming cost V 6 bases and J 3 bases, with 8 bases left between them. CDR1 is MDHEN and CDR2 is SYDVKM in the germline V gene. The CDR3 covers 12 residues.